This is a list of T cell receptor beta chains from one sample in a study of OX40 agonist ivuxolimab in advanced cancers. Sequencing used immunoSEQ multiplex PCR; TCRdb keeps in-frame clones, though not all of them. The sample lists fewer than 20,000 clones, 65% to 75% occurring once. Specimen: CD4+ or CD8+ T cells sorted from blood, collected in a trial of the OX40 agonist ivuxolimab. The receptors originated from an adult with an advanced solid tumor such as melanoma, head and neck, liver or kidney cancer. The CDR3 runs from the conserved cysteine through the conserved F or W. A D gene is named only where the DNA matches it firmly. Size tells how often a clone was seen (once, few, many) or the class of an expanded clone, and some rows leave it out.

j_call	d_call	clone_size	v_call	cdr3_nt	cdr3_aa
TRBJ1-2	NA	NA	TRBV27	TGTGCCAGCAGTTCGGTCAAAAACTATGGCTACACCTTC	CASSSVKNYGYTF
TRBJ2-7	TRBD1	NA	TRBV28	TGTGCCAGCAGCCTTAGGGACAGAAGTACCTACGAGCAGTACTTC	CASSLRDRSTYEQYF
TRBJ2-2	NA	few	TRBV5-8	TGTGCCAGCAGCTCCGGGACGGTGAACACCGGGGAGCTGTTTTTT	CASSSGTVNTGELFF
TRBJ2-3	NA	NA	TRBV5-1	TGCGCCAGCAGCTCTTGGACGGATCCCACAGATACGCAGTATTTT	CASSSWTDPTDTQYF
TRBJ2-3	TRBD1	NA	TRBV15	TGTGCCACCAGCAGAGACCGGGACAGGGGACGCCATACGCAGTATTTT	CATSRDRDRGRHTQYF
TRBJ1-1	NA	NA	TRBV10-1	TGCGCCAGGCCAGGAAGGGGGTTGACTACCCGAAGTGCTTTCTTT	CARPGRGLTTRSAFF
TRBJ2-1	NA	NA	TRBV29-1	TGCAGCGTGTCAGGGGATGAGCAGTTCTTC	CSVSGDEQFF
TRBJ1-2	NA	NA	TRBV4-1	TGCGCCAGCAGCCTAAGATGGGACGGCCGGGATGGCTACACCTTC	CASSLRWDGRDGYTF
TRBJ2-1	TRBD2	NA	TRBV7-8	TGTGCCAGCAGCCCAAGGACTAGCGGGACTGAGCAGTTCTTC	CASSPRTSGTEQFF
TRBJ1-1	NA	few	TRBV7-9	TGTGCCAGCAGCCGGACACCAAACACTGAAGCTTTCTTT	CASSRTPNTEAFF
TRBJ1-1	NA	NA	TRBV7-9	TGTGCCAGCAGTTCGCCGGGTAACACTGAAGCTTTCTTT	CASSSPGNTEAFF
TRBJ1-2	TRBD1	medium-sized	TRBV7-9	TGTGCCAGCAGCCACAGGGGGGATGGCTACACCTTC	CASSHRGDGYTF
TRBJ1-1	TRBD1	NA	TRBV7-9	TGTGCCAGCAGCTCCTCCCTTGACAGGGCGCGGACTGAAGCTTTCTTT	CASSSSLDRARTEAFF
TRBJ1-2	NA	NA	TRBV7-2	TGTGCCAGCAGCTTAGAGGCGCCCAGCAACTACGGCTACACCTTC	CASSLEAPSNYGYTF
TRBJ2-1	TRBD2	few	TRBV27	TGTGCCAGCAGTTCTAGCGGACCCAGGAATGAGCAGTTCTTC	CASSSSGPRNEQFF
TRBJ1-3	NA	NA	TRBV28	TGTGCCAGCACCTGGAGGGACTCTGGAAACACCATATATTTT	CASTWRDSGNTIYF
TRBJ2-7	TRBD1	NA	TRBV2	TGTGCCAGCAGACCGGGACAGACAAACTACGAGCAGTACTTC	CASRPGQTNYEQYF
TRBJ1-4	TRBD1	medium-sized	TRBV7-9	TGTGCCAGCAGCTTAGAGGGGGCGGAACTGTTTTTT	CASSLEGAELFF
TRBJ2-7	NA	NA	TRBV7-9	TGTGCCAGCAGCTTAGATCCCCACGGTGGGGGGACCTACGAGCAGTACTTC	CASSLDPHGGGTYEQYF
TRBJ2-7	NA	NA	TRBV6-5	TGTGCCAGCAGTTACGGGACGGATCTTGAGCAGTACTTC	CASSYGTDLEQYF
TRBJ1-2	NA	NA	TRBV5-8	TGTGCCAGCAGCTTAAGGGCTGCTTATGGCTACACCTTC	CASSLRAAYGYTF
TRBJ2-2	NA	NA	TRBV5-6	TGTGCCAGCAGCGCCTTGACTAGGGCCGGGGAGCTGTTTTTT	CASSALTRAGELFF
TRBJ1-1	NA	NA	TRBV7-9	TGTGCCAGCAGCCCCCCTAATTCTTACCTCACTGAAGCTTTCTTT	CASSPPNSYLTEAFF
TRBJ2-7	NA	NA	TRBV28	TGTGCCAGCACCTCTACGGGAACCCTCTACGAGCAGTACTTC	CASTSTGTLYEQYF
TRBJ2-2	NA	NA	TRBV5-8	TGTGCCAGCAGCCAGACAGTTTACGGGGAGCTGTTTTTT	CASSQTVYGELFF
TRBJ2-7	TRBD2	NA	TRBV15	TGTGCCACCAGCAGAGGTCTAGCGGGGGCTTACGAGCAGTACTTC	CATSRGLAGAYEQYF
TRBJ1-1	NA	NA	TRBV2	TGTGCCAGCACCCGGGCCAGGGGAGAAGCTTTCTTT	CASTRARGEAFF
TRBJ2-1	NA	NA	TRBV28	TGTGCCAGCAGTTTATCAGGGTTGAGCTCCTACAATGAGCAGTTCTTC	CASSLSGLSSYNEQFF
TRBJ2-7	TRBD1	NA	TRBV6-4	TGTGCCAGCGAGGGGGCCGGGCAGTACTTC	CASEGAGQYF
TRBJ2-1	NA	medium-sized	TRBV19	TGTGCCAGTAGTTACTACAACAATGAGCAGTTCTTC	CASSYYNNEQFF
TRBJ1-1	TRBD1	NA	TRBV14	TGTGCCAGCAGCCATTTGACAGGGGACCCTGAAGCTTTCTTT	CASSHLTGDPEAFF
TRBJ1-6	NA	medium-sized	TRBV4-1	TGCGCCAGCAGCCAAGATTTCGGGGCTTATAATTCACCCCTCCACTTT	CASSQDFGAYNSPLHF
TRBJ1-5	NA	NA	TRBV28	TGTGCCAGCTGCCGACAGGCATATAGCAATCAGCCCCAGCATTTT	CASCRQAYSNQPQHF
TRBJ2-7	TRBD2	NA	TRBV11-2	TGTGCCAGCAGCTACCCTAGCGGGGCGGGCTACGAGCAGTACTTC	CASSYPSGAGYEQYF
TRBJ2-3	TRBD2	NA	TRBV27	TGTGCCAGCAGTCCCGGGACTAGCGGGACGAATACGCAGTATTTT	CASSPGTSGTNTQYF
TRBJ2-3	TRBD2	NA	TRBV27	TGTGCCAGCAGTTTCCGGGGGGGGACAGATACGCAGTATTTT	CASSFRGGTDTQYF
TRBJ2-1	NA	NA	TRBV4-1	TGCGCCAGCAGCCAAGAAGGAGGTATTGAGCAGTTCTTC	CASSQEGGIEQFF
TRBJ2-2	TRBD1	few	TRBV6-5	TGTGCCAGCAGTTACGAGGGGACAGGGGCCGGGGAGCTGTTTTTT	CASSYEGTGAGELFF
TRBJ1-1	NA	NA	TRBV4-2	TGTGCCAGCAGCCAAGATATGGGGGTTAACATGAACACTGAAGCTTTCTTT	CASSQDMGVNMNTEAFF
TRBJ1-2	TRBD1	few	TRBV7-6	TGTGCCAGCAGCCTCGGACAGGGGGCAAACTATGGCTACACCTTC	CASSLGQGANYGYTF
TRBJ1-2	TRBD1	NA	TRBV18	TGTGCCAGCTCTACGGGACAGGGAAACTATGGCTACACCTTC	CASSTGQGNYGYTF
TRBJ2-5	NA	NA	TRBV6-5	TGTGCCAGCAGTTACTCGGGCGGTAGTGGGACCCAGTACTTC	CASSYSGGSGTQYF
TRBJ1-6	NA	NA	TRBV15	TGTGCCACCAGCAGAGTTCCTGGGACTGACGATTCACCCCTCCACTTT	CATSRVPGTDDSPLHF
TRBJ2-3	NA	few	TRBV29-1	TGCAGCGTTGTCGGCTTCCCTCCGCTCCGTGATACGCAGTATTTT	CSVVGFPPLRDTQYF
TRBJ2-1	NA	few	TRBV15	TGTGCCACCAGCAGTAGGTTAGCCTACAATGAGCAGTTCTTC	CATSSRLAYNEQFF
TRBJ2-7	NA	few	TRBV29-1	TGCAGCGTTGAAGACACAGTTTCCTACGAGCAGTACTTC	CSVEDTVSYEQYF
TRBJ2-7	NA	NA	TRBV6-1	TGTGCCAGCAGTGATTTTGACGACTACGAGCAGTACTTC	CASSDFDDYEQYF
TRBJ1-3	NA	NA	TRBV7-2	TGTGCCAGCAGCTTGAGTTCGGACAGCTCTGGAAACACCATATATTTT	CASSLSSDSSGNTIYF
TRBJ2-1	NA	NA	TRBV28	TGTGCCACCCGATCGAGCGATAGCTCCTACAATGAGCAGTTCTTC	CATRSSDSSYNEQFF
TRBJ2-3	TRBD2	NA	TRBV28	TGTGCCAGCAGACGGACTAGCGGGAGGGTGGATACGCAGTATTTT	CASRRTSGRVDTQYF
TRBJ2-3	TRBD2	NA	TRBV4-3	TGCGCCAGCAGCCAAGATCCCAGCGGGGCCAGCACAGATACGCAGTATTTT	CASSQDPSGASTDTQYF
TRBJ2-7	NA	NA	TRBV27	TGTGCCATCCCAAGGGTTAGCTCCTACGAGCAGTACTTC	CAIPRVSSYEQYF
TRBJ1-2	NA	NA	TRBV7-3	TGTGCCAGCAGCTTACCCCGGGAGCACTATGGCTACACCTTC	CASSLPREHYGYTF
TRBJ2-3	TRBD1	NA	TRBV7-6	TGTGCCAGCAGCTACCGGGACAGGGGAATAGATACGCAGTATTTT	CASSYRDRGIDTQYF
TRBJ2-5	NA	few	TRBV7-9	TGTGCCAGCAGCCGGCTGACTGGGCAAGAGACCCAGTACTTC	CASSRLTGQETQYF
TRBJ1-1	NA	NA	TRBV4-1	TGCGCCAGCAGCCCCGACGGGGGTTTGACTGAAGCTTTCTTT	CASSPDGGLTEAFF
TRBJ1-2	NA	NA	TRBV28	TGTGCCAGCAGTTTACGAGGGCATAGAAGGGGCTACACCTTC	CASSLRGHRRGYTF